The 4 T cell receptor beta chains listed next were all sequenced from one sample in a study of Ad26.COV2.S vaccination and SARS-CoV-2 variants. Stated treatment: about 20 received Ad26.COV2.S at low or high dose, single or two shots; about 5 received placebo; per-sample allocation not given. Specimen acquisition occurred on day 63 following the initial vaccine or placebo injection. Using immunoSEQ multiplex PCR, the repertoire was profiled, and TCRdb retains in-frame clones only, with some absent. Of about 250,000 clones in the sample, around 87% were seen once. This specimen consisted of peripheral blood, obtained in a trial of Ad26.COV2.S vaccine versus placebo. The receptors derive from a person between 18 and 59 years old who received the Ad26.COV2.S COVID-19 vaccine or a placebo.

The chain recombines TRBV14 with TRBJ2-1; the match to TRBD2 covers 9 bases. The CDR3 has 16 residues. The ends lost 4 bases at V and 8 bases at J; junction bases unmatched: 12. Germline V gene data show CDR1 as SGHDN and CDR2 as FVKESK. The CDR3 loop reads CASSRRHSGSTHEQFF. Here the CDR3 DNA reads TGTGCCAGCAGCCGCCGCCATAGCGGGAGTACCCATGAGCAGTTCTTC.

This rearrangement joins TRBV6-5 to TRBJ2-7; D ambiguous. This CDR3 spans 14 amino acids. Germline CDR1 and CDR2: MNHEY and SVGAGI. Between the trimmed V and J ends, which lost 6 bases and 5 bases, there was a span of 17 bases. The DNA of the CDR3 is TGTGCCAGCAGAGCCTCGGGTGGACCCCACGAGCAGTACTTC. Residues: CASRASGGPHEQYF.

The rearrangement joins TRBV20-1 to TRBJ2-7, with D uncertain. The germline V gene has CDR1 DFQATT and CDR2 SNEGSKA (reference sequence). CDR3 length: 11 residues. V lost 5 bases to trimming and J lost 3 bases, with 8 bases between them. In DNA form, the CDR3 reads TGCAGTGCTGCTACAAGCTACGAGCAGTACTTC. It is translated as CSAATSYEQYF.

The chain has TRBV5-4 and TRBJ2-7; 10 bases are shared with TRBD1. Germline lookup yields CDR1 SGHNT and CDR2 YYREEE (reference sequence). The CDR3 runs 14 residues. The junction had 5 bases not matched to a gene; V was cut back by 4 bases and J by 4 bases. The CDR3 bases are TGTGCCAGCAGCAGGGGACAGGGGCGATACGAGCAGTACTTC. It yields the protein CASSRGQGRYEQYF.